These 6 T cell receptor beta chains share one sample of origin, sequenced in a study of cytomegalovirus exposure and HLA in healthy donors. A multiplex PCR was run with 60 Vbeta primers and 13 Jbeta primers. The protocol was immunoSEQ multiplex PCR, while the TCRdb copy is restricted to in-frame clones and leaves out a portion. The sample lists over 150,000 clones; over 70% were seen once. Specimen: PBMCs. The receptor source for this set is a woman aged 30 to 39 in good health and CMV-seropositive.

The chain carries TRBV19 and TRBJ2-3; no firm D call. Germline CDR1 is LNHDA and CDR2 is SQIVND (reference sequence). The V end lost 2 bases, the J end lost 2 bases, and 8 bases lay between the germline ends. The length of the CDR3 is 14 residues. For the CDR3, the DNA is TGTGCCAGTAGTATACGTCCTAACACAGATACGCAGTATTTT. This gives the protein CASSIRPNTDTQYF.

The chain combines TRBV5-4 with TRBJ2-1, with D possibly TRBD2 on 5 matching bases. Germline CDR1 reads SGHNT; CDR2 reads YYREEE (reference sequence). The CDR3 loop spans 12 amino acids. The V gene lost 4 bases and the J gene lost 7 bases, with 9 bases spanning the gap. The CDR3 reads CASSGGLNEQFF. In DNA, the CDR3 is TGTGCCAGCAGCGGAGGTCTGAATGAGCAGTTCTTC.

CDR3 in amino acids: CASSLGGLAGVDTQYF. The CDR3 nucleotides read TGTGCCAGCAGCTTAGGCGGACTAGCGGGAGTAGATACGCAGTATTTT. This chain joins TRBV11-3 and TRBJ2-3; 13 bases fit TRBD2. V dropped 1 base and J dropped 5; count of bases not matched to a gene: 3. The CDR3 is 16 residues long. In germline, CDR1 is SGHNT, CDR2 YENEEA.

This clone has just a few counts. V is TRBV28 and J is TRBJ1-5, with D possibly TRBD1 on 6 matching bases. The germline V and J ends were trimmed by 5 bases and 4 bases, with 18 bases remaining between them. The germline CDR1 and CDR2 sequences are MDHEN and SYDVKM. This CDR3 comprises 16 residues. DNA of the CDR3: TGTGCCAGCAGTCCCCGCCAGGGGCAGAGGAATCAGCCCCAGCATTTT. Its protein product is CASSPRQGQRNQPQHF.

This chain connects TRBV6-5 to TRBJ1-2, with 12 bases matching TRBD1. V dropped 2 bases and J dropped 7; count of bases not matched to a gene: 5. Germline CDR1 MNHEY, CDR2 SVGAGI. The CDR3 length is 15 residues. Here the CDR3 DNA reads TGTGCCAGCAGTTACGACGGGACAGGGGGCCTTGGCTACACCTTC. As protein: CASSYDGTGGLGYTF.

The chain carries TRBV7-6 and TRBJ2-7, with 11 bases identical to TRBD2. J gave up 3 bases and V 5 bases, and 12 bases lay outside the gene matches. The CDR3 loop spans 17 amino acids. Germline CDR1 reads SGHVS; CDR2 reads FNYEAQ. The CDR3 reads CASSPGTSGGTLYEQYF. DNA for the CDR3: TGTGCCAGCAGCCCAGGGACTAGCGGAGGCACCCTCTACGAGCAGTACTTC.